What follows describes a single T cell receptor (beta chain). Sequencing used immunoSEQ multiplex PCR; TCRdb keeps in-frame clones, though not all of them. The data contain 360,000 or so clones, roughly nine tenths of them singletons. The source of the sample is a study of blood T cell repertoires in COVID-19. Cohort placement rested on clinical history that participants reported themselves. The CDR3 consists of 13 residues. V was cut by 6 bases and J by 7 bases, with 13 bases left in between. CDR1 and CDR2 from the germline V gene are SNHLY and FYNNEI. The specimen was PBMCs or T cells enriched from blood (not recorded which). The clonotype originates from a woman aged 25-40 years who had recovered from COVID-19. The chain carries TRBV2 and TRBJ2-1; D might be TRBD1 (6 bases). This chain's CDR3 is CASSLQGWNEQFF. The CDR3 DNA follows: TGTGCCAGCAGCCTACAGGGTTGGAATGAGCAGTTCTTC. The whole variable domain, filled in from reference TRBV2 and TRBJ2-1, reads EPEVTQTPSHQVTQMGQEVILRCVPISNHLYFYWYRQILGQKVEFLVSFYNNEISEKSEIFDDQFSVERPDGSNFTLKIRSTKLEDSAMYFCASSLQGWNEQFFGPGTRLTVL.